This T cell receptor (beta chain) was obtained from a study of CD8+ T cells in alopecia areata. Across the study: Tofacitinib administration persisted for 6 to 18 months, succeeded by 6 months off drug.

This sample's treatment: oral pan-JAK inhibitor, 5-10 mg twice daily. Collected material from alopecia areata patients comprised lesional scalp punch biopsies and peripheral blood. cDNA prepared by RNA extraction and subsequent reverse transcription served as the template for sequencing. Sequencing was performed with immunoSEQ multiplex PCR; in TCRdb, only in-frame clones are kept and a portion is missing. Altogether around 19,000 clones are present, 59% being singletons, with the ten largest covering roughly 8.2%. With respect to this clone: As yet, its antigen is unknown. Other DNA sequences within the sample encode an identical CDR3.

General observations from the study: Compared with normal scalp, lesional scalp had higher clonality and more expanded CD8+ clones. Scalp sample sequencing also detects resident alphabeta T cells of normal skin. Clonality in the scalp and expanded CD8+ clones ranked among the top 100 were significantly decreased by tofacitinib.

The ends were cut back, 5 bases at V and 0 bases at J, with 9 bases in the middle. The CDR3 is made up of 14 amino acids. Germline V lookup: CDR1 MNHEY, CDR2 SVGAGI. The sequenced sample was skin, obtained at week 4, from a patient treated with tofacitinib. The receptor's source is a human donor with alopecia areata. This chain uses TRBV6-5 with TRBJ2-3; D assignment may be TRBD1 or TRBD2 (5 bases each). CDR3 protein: CASSPRDSTDTQYF. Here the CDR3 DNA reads TGTGCCAGCAGTCCCCGGGACAGCACAGATACGCAGTATTTT.